This T cell receptor beta chain derives from a study of T cell changes during pregnancy in multiple sclerosis. Trimming stripped 2 bases from V and 1 base from J, with 11 bases between. Germline-derived CDR1 and CDR2 are SGHVS and FQNEAQ. The CDR3 contains 15 residues. Clones were read by immunoSEQ multiplex PCR, and TCRdb kept only the in-frame ones, dropping some. This sample has about 100,000 clones, with around nine tenths found just once. This clonotype was sampled from a female donor in good health, enrolled as a control in a pregnancy study. Sample: peripheral blood, taken in the second trimester of pregnancy. V and J are TRBV7-8 and TRBJ1-2; D remains ambiguous. The CDR3: CASSLTAAFNYGYTF. The CDR3 region has the DNA TGTGCCAGCAGCTTAACGGCAGCGTTTAACTATGGCTACACCTTC.